A selection of T cell receptor beta chains follows, all from one sample in a study of early T cells in non-severe SARS-CoV-2 infection. MiXCR was run by TCRdb on the 5' RACE reads, yielding one entry per CDR3 protein. The sample has approximately 28,000 distinct CDR3 sequences; roughly 4.6% are singletons. Sequencing was done on a sample of whole blood. The receptors originated from an adult who was a healthcare worker with PCR-confirmed SARS-CoV-2 infection or an uninfected control (not recorded which). Both conserved end residues are part of each CDR3. The D gene is left open where the match is weak. Clone size is given for some rows only: seen once, a few or many times, or a class if the clone is expanded.

J | length | size | D | V | DNA | CDR3
TRBJ2-6 | 19 | many | . | TRBV12-2 | TGTGCAAGTCGCTTAGCGCAAACGTTTATGAGCTCTGGGGCCAACGTCCTGACTTTC | CASRLAQTFMSSGANVLTF
TRBJ2-5 | 16 | few | . | TRBV4-1 | TGCGCCAGCAGCCACCCAGGTGGATTAGCCCCAAGGACCCAGTACTTC | CASSHPGGLAPRTQYF
TRBJ2-3 | 15 | few | TRBD2 | TRBV5-8 | TGTGCCAGCAGCTGGACTAGCGGGGGTACAGATACGCAGTATTTT | CASSWTSGGTDTQYF
TRBJ2-3 | 17 | many | TRBD2 | TRBV12-3/TRBV12-4 | TGTGCCAGCAGTAGGACATCCGGGACTAGCGGGGGGCATACGCAGTATTTT | CASSRTSGTSGGHTQYF
TRBJ2-3 | 14 | many | TRBD2 | TRBV20-1 | TGCAGTGCAAATAGCGGGGAGCGCACAGATACGCAGTATTTT | CSANSGERTDTQYF
TRBJ2-1 | 15 | many | . | TRBV9 | TGTGCCAGCAGCGTAGTCCATTCCGCCTACAATGAGCAGTTCTTC | CASSVVHSAYNEQFF
TRBJ2-3 | 20 | many | TRBD2 | TRBV30 | TGTGCCTGGAGTAACCTAGGAGAACAGCTGAGCGGGGGGTACACAGATACGCAGTATTTT | CAWSNLGEQLSGGYTDTQYF
TRBJ1-5 | 17 | many | TRBD1 | TRBV4-3 | TGCGCCAGCAGCCAAGATTTACCTACAGGGGTTCATCAGCCCCAGCATTTT | CASSQDLPTGVHQPQHF
TRBJ1-2 | 15 | many | . | TRBV4-1 | TGCGCCAGCAGCCAAGATCCGCGGGGCTATACCGTCTACACCTTC | CASSQDPRGYTVYTF
TRBJ1-5 | 14 | . | . | TRBV6-6 | TGTGCCAGCAGTTACGCGGGGGAGGGCCAGCCCCAGCATTTT | CASSYAGEGQPQHF
TRBJ2-1 | 13 | many | . | TRBV7-2 | TGTGCCAGCAGCTTAGAGGTTGACAATGAGCAGTTCTTC | CASSLEVDNEQFF
TRBJ1-1 | 15 | many | . | TRBV11-2 | TGTGCCAGCAGCTTAGGGGTCCAGAGCCACACTGAAGCTTTCTTT | CASSLGVQSHTEAFF
TRBJ2-6 | 19 | few | TRBD2 | TRBV6-5 | TGTGCCAGCAGTTACTCTAGCGGGGGGAGGCTCTCTGGGGCCAACGTCCTGACTTTC | CASSYSSGGRLSGANVLTF
TRBJ2-1 | 15 | . | . | TRBV6-2/TRBV6-3 | TGTGCCAGCAGTTACGAGGGGAGCTCCTACAATGAGCAGTTCTTC | CASSYEGSSYNEQFF
TRBJ2-7 | 16 | many | TRBD2 | TRBV7-6 | TGTGCCAGCAGCTTAGAGCCCCGACTAGCGGGGGACGAGCAGTACTTC | CASSLEPRLAGDEQYF
TRBJ2-7 | 13 | . | TRBD1 | TRBV29-1 | TGCAGCGCCCGACAGGGTGCCGCCTACGAGCAGTACTTC | CSARQGAAYEQYF
TRBJ1-1 | 14 | many | . | TRBV19 | TGTGCCAGTACCCCGGGCCCGTCGAACACTGAAGTTTTCTTT | CASTPGPSNTEVFF
TRBJ2-7 | 13 | many | TRBD2 | TRBV6-1 | TGTGCCAGCAGCGGGACTAGCGGGGGGGAGCAGTACTTC | CASSGTSGGEQYF
TRBJ2-7 | 14 | . | . | TRBV2 | TGTGCCAGCAGTGAAGTCGGGCTCACCTACGAGCAGTACTTC | CASSEVGLTYEQYF
TRBJ2-7 | 17 | many | TRBD2 | TRBV10-3 | TGTGCCATCAGTGACTCGACTAGCGGGCGGAGCTCCTACGAGCAGTACTTC | CAISDSTSGRSSYEQYF
TRBJ1-2 | 15 | . | . | TRBV12-3/TRBV12-4 | TGTGCCAGCAGCCGGACGCTTGGGGGGCTAGGTGGCTACACCTTC | CASSRTLGGLGGYTF
TRBJ2-5 | 14 | few | TRBD1 | TRBV6-6 | TGTGCCAGCAGTCCGGACAGGGACAGAGAGACCCAGTACTTC | CASSPDRDRETQYF
TRBJ2-3 | 14 | few | . | TRBV15 | TGTGCCACCAGCAGAGGGGGGACTTCAGATACGCAGTATTTT | CATSRGGTSDTQYF
TRBJ2-5 | 17 | many | . | TRBV9 | TGTGCCAGCAGCGTAGGAGGCCGATCTCCAGGACAAGAGACCCAGTACTTC | CASSVGGRSPGQETQYF
TRBJ2-3 | 15 | many | . | TRBV7-8 | TGTGCCAGCAGTCACCAGGGGTACTCCACAGATACGCAGTATTTT | CASSHQGYSTDTQYF
TRBJ2-7 | 12 | few | . | TRBV20-1 | TGCAGTGCTAGCCCCAATAGCTACGAGCAGTACTTC | CSASPNSYEQYF
TRBJ2-5 | 14 | medium-sized | . | TRBV4-2 | TGTGCCAGCAGCCAAGATAGCAGGGGTGAGACCCAGTACTTC | CASSQDSRGETQYF
TRBJ2-3 | 15 | many | TRBD2 | TRBV5-6 | TGTGCCAGCAGCTTGGCGGGGGGGCAGGCAGATACGCAGTATTTT | CASSLAGGQADTQYF
TRBJ2-1 | 16 | many | TRBD2 | TRBV6-6 | TGTGCCAGCAGTTACTCTACAGGCGGGGGAGGATATGAGCAGTTCTTC | CASSYSTGGGGYEQFF
TRBJ1-6 | 17 | . | TRBD1 | TRBV11-2 | TGTGCCAGCAGCAAGTACCAGGGACAGGTGGGGAATTCACCCCTCCACTTT | CASSKYQGQVGNSPLHF
TRBJ1-2 | 14 | . | . | TRBV18 | TGTGCCAGCTCACCACCCGTGATTAACTATGGCTACACCTTC | CASSPPVINYGYTF
TRBJ2-1 | 15 | few | TRBD2 | TRBV7-8 | TGTGCCAGCAGCTCCGGACTAGCGGGGGATGGTGAGCAGTTCTTC | CASSSGLAGDGEQFF
TRBJ1-1 | 14 | many | . | TRBV5-1 | TGCGCCAGCAGCCTGAGAGGGGCCAACACTGAAGCTTTCTTT | CASSLRGANTEAFF
TRBJ1-2 | 14 | many | TRBD1 | TRBV29-1 | TGCAGCGTTGATCCCCTACAGGGGGATGCTGGCTACACCTTC | CSVDPLQGDAGYTF
TRBJ1-6 | 12 | many | . | TRBV11-2 | TGTGCCAGCAGCTCCCCGGGGTCACCCCTCCACTTT | CASSSPGSPLHF
TRBJ2-2 | 19 | medium-sized | TRBD1 | TRBV7-3 | TGTGCCAGCAGCTTAAGTAGTTTCGGCGGGACAGGGAACACCGGGGAGCTGTTTTTT | CASSLSSFGGTGNTGELFF
TRBJ2-3 | 14 | few | . | TRBV20-1 | TGCAGTACCACCCCTCCGTTCGGCACAGATACGCAGTATTTT | CSTTPPFGTDTQYF
TRBJ2-1 | 11 | many | . | TRBV5-5 | TGTGCCAGCAGCTTGCCACATGAGCAGTTCTTC | CASSLPHEQFF
TRBJ1-2 | 15 | medium-sized | . | TRBV15 | TGTGCCACCAGCAGAGATAGCCGTGGGGACTATGGCTACACCTTC | CATSRDSRGDYGYTF
TRBJ1-2 | 15 | medium-sized | . | TRBV29-1 | TGCAGCGTTCACTCCTCAGGGGTTACTAACTATGGCTACACCTTC | CSVHSSGVTNYGYTF
TRBJ1-1 | 15 | medium-sized | . | TRBV5-1 | TGCGCCAGCAGCTTGGTTGGCACTCTTTACACTGAAGCTTTCTTT | CASSLVGTLYTEAFF
TRBJ2-7 | 14 | few | . | TRBV4-1 | TGCGCCAGCAGCCAGGGATCGCTTACCTACGAGCAGTACTTC | CASSQGSLTYEQYF
TRBJ2-7 | 15 | few | TRBD2 | TRBV6-6 | TGTGCCAGCAGAGACACTAGCGGAATAACCTACGAGCAGTACTTC | CASRDTSGITYEQYF
TRBJ1-6 | 15 | . | . | TRBV12-3/TRBV12-4 | TGTGCCAGCAGTTTAGTGCTTGAGGGGCGGACACCCCTCCACTTT | CASSLVLEGRTPLHF
TRBJ2-4 | 14 | . | TRBD1 | TRBV27 | TGTGCCAGCAAACCGGGACAGGGTTGGAACATTCAGTACTTC | CASKPGQGWNIQYF
TRBJ2-1 | 13 | many | . | TRBV18 | TGTGCCAGCTCCACGGTCCGGTACAATGAGCAGTTCTTC | CASSTVRYNEQFF
TRBJ1-3 | 13 | few | . | TRBV12-3/TRBV12-4 | TGTGCCAGCAGTTTTAATCAGAGGGACACCATATATTTT | CASSFNQRDTIYF
TRBJ2-2 | 16 | . | . | TRBV10-2 | TGCGCCAGCAGTGAACGGCCGGGCCCGAACACCGGGGAGCTGTTTTTT | CASSERPGPNTGELFF